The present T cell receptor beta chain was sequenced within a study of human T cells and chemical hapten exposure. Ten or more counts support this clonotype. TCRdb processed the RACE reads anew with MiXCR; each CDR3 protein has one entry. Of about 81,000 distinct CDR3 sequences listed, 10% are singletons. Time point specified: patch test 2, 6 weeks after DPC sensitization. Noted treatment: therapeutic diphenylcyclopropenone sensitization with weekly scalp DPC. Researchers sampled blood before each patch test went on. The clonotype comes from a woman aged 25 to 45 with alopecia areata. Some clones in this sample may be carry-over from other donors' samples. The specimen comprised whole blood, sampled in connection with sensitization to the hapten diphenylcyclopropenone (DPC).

CDR3 bases: TGTGCCAGCTCACCACCCGGTTTCTCAGAGACCCAGTACTTC. Translation gives CASSPPGFSETQYF. V is TRBV18 and J is TRBJ2-5; D remains unclear. The CDR3 spans 14 residues. Germline V lookup: CDR1 KGHSH, CDR2 LQKENI. V was trimmed by 0 bases and J by 4 bases, leaving 9 bases between them. The complete variable domain, with remaining parts taken from reference TRBV18 and TRBJ2-5, reads NAGVMQNPRHLVRRRGQEARLRCSPMKGHSHVYWYRQLPEEGLKFMVYLQKENIIDESGMPKERFSAEFPKEGPSILRIQQVVRGDSAAYFCASSPPGFSETQYFGPGTRLLVL.